Below are 13 T cell receptor beta chains sequenced from a single sample in a study of shared clonotypes between healthy human individuals (TCRdb year 2020). Libraries came from the immunoSEQ multiplex PCR assay. TCRdb holds this immuneACCESS table with in-frame rearrangements only. Some clones are missing; in checked studies, unresolved V genes explain under half, and the rest has no known cause. The sample yields roughly 2,500,000 clones; 93% were counted once. In total, the top ten clones hold roughly 0.39% of the sample. Sequenced: naive CD4+ T cells from PBMCs. The cell subset or site tag for this specimen amounts to: CD45RA+ positively selected. The receptors were gathered from a man between 18 and 35 years old in good health. Some clones in this sample may be carry-over from other donors' samples.

This clone was detected once. J is TRBJ2-3 and V is TRBV7-3; D remains unclear. Germline values: CDR1 SGHTA, CDR2 FQGTGA. V lost 2 bases and J lost 0, with 9 bases in between. The CDR3 is made up of 15 amino acids. CDR3 sequence: CASSLFPGSTDTQYF. CDR3 in DNA: TGTGCCAGCAGCTTATTCCCGGGTAGCACAGATACGCAGTATTTT.

The chain employs TRBV11-2 and TRBJ2-2; the match to TRBD2 covers 11 bases. Germline values: CDR1 SGHAT, CDR2 FQNNGV. The length of the CDR3 is 16 residues. The junction had 3 bases not matched to a gene; V was cut back by 2 bases and J by 4 bases. CDR3 protein: CASSLTSGSVTGELFF. The CDR3, as DNA: TGTGCCAGCAGCTTAACTAGCGGGAGTGTCACCGGGGAGCTGTTTTTT. Combining the CDR3 with reference TRBV11-2 and TRBJ2-2 gives the whole variable domain EAGVAQSPRYKIIEKRQSVAFWCNPISGHATLYWYQQILGQGPKLLIQFQNNGVVDDSQLPKDRFSAERLKGVDSTLKIQPAKLEDSAVYLCASSLTSGSVTGELFFGEGSRLTVL.

The chain links TRBV4-1 to TRBJ1-1; no firm D call. Germline CDR1 and CDR2: MGHRA and YSYEKL. V was cut by 0 bases and J by 0 bases, with 8 bases left in between. The CDR3 runs to 15 residues. The CDR3, as DNA: TGCGCCAGCAGCCAAGAGGCCACCATGAACACTGAAGCTTTCTTT. As protein: CASSQEATMNTEAFF.

The chain employs TRBV4-2 and TRBJ1-5, with D uncertain. The CDR3 is 14 residues long. The germline V gene encodes CDR1 LGHNA and CDR2 YNFKEQ. With 3 bases removed from V and 15 bases from J, the gap between germline ends came to 21 bases. CDR3 coding DNA: TGTGCCAGCAGCCATGATGTTGGGAGCCCCGGGGTGCATTTT. Translation: CASSHDVGSPGVHF.

This chain uses TRBV14 with TRBJ2-7; the D is unclear. CDR3 length: 13 amino acids. V was pared by 1 base and J by 6 bases, with 10 bases between. Per germline, CDR1 SGHDN and CDR2 FVKESK. In DNA form, the CDR3 reads TGTGCCAGCAGCCAAGGTACGTTCGGCGAGCAGTACTTC. Protein: CASSQGTFGEQYF.

V and J are TRBV28 and TRBJ1-1; 10 bases line up with TRBD1. Germline trimming cut 7 bases from V and 1 base from J; bases unmatched to any gene: 6. CDR1 MDHEN and CDR2 SYDVKM come from the germline V gene. CDR3 size: 15 residues. The CDR3 loop reads CASTLTGGPNTEAFF. CDR3 bases: TGTGCCAGCACCTTGACAGGGGGCCCGAACACTGAAGCTTTCTTT.

Comment on this clone: In the same sample, other DNA sequences code for this CDR3. The chain uses TRBV7-3 and TRBJ2-3; D gene ambiguous. CDR3 length: 11 residues. Trimming cost V 4 bases and J 6 bases, with 5 bases left between them. Per germline, CDR1 SGHTA and CDR2 FQGTGA. This chain's CDR3 is CASSSRDTQYF. The CDR3 DNA follows: TGTGCCAGCAGCTCGCGGGATACGCAGTATTTT.

In the case of this clone: Other DNA sequences in the same sample also yield this CDR3. As DNA, the CDR3 is TGTGCCATCAGTGAGTCTGCAGGGGGCGGGGAGACCCAGTACTTC. It translates to CAISESAGGGETQYF. The gene calls are TRBV10-3 and TRBJ2-5; 8 bases map to TRBD1. The CDR3 has 15 residues. The V gene end was trimmed by 0 bases and the J gene end by 5 bases; junction bases not matched to a gene: 5. Germline V lookup: CDR1 ENHRY, CDR2 SYGVKD.

The chain has TRBV28 and TRBJ1-4; weak D call: TRBD1 (5 bases). The CDR3 runs 16 residues. Looked up from germline, CDR1 is MDHEN and CDR2 is SYDVKM. Trimming shortened V by 5 bases and J by 8 bases, and 21 bases separated the two germline ends. The DNA of the CDR3 is TGTGCCAGCAGTAAGGGACTTCAGGGAGTTAGAGAAAAACTGTTTTTT. It specifies CASSKGLQGVREKLFF.

This clone has only one observation. This chain uses TRBV5-6 with TRBJ2-5; D remains ambiguous. The germline V and J ends were trimmed by 4 bases and 5 bases, with 12 bases remaining between them. This CDR3 spans 13 amino acids. Germline CDR1 and CDR2: SGHDT and YYEEEE. The CDR3 DNA reads TGTGCCAGCAGCGAGACATTTTCGGAGACCCAGTACTTC. The encoded protein is CASSETFSETQYF.

This clone has just one count. This rearrangement joins TRBV5-8 to TRBJ1-1; 11 bases are shared with TRBD1. The germline V gene has CDR1 SGHTS and CDR2 YDEGEE. The length of the CDR3 is 14 residues. J was trimmed by 7 bases and V by 4 bases; bases with no gene match: 6. The CDR3 loop reads CASSPGQGVFEAFF. The DNA for the CDR3 is TGTGCCAGCAGCCCGGGACAGGGGGTTTTTGAAGCTTTCTTT.

J is TRBJ2-5 and V is TRBV6-1; D may be TRBD2 (6 bases). The CDR3 loop spans 15 amino acids. Germline V CDR1 and CDR2: MNHNS, SASEGT. The V and J ends lost 10 bases and 4 bases respectively, with 22 bases between them. For the CDR3, the DNA is TGTGCCACCACAGCGGGTGGGGCGGGGCCAGAGACCCAGTACTTC. Translated: CATTAGGAGPETQYF.

The chain is built from TRBV5-1 and TRBJ1-1; D uncertain. V lost 0 bases to trimming and J lost 1 base, with 7 bases between them. CDR1 is SGHRS and CDR2 is YFSETQ in the germline V gene. The CDR3 is made up of 14 amino acids. DNA for the CDR3: TGCGCCAGCAGCTTGGAACGGACGAACACTGAAGCTTTCTTT. This gives the protein CASSLERTNTEAFF.